The 16 T cell receptor beta chains reported below all come from one sample, sequenced in a study of T cells after yellow fever vaccination. TCRdb re-called the 5' RACE reads through MiXCR, storing one row per CDR3 protein. The data contain 500,000 to 650,000 distinct CDR3 sequences, approximately 13% of them singletons. This specimen was PBMCs, taken on the day of the yellow fever booster vaccination. The receptors shown here come from a man aged 25-40 years who received the YFV17D yellow fever vaccine.

This chain joins TRBV6-1 and TRBJ2-7; TRBD2 aligns across 7 bases. The V segment lost 6 bases and the J segment 7 bases; nucleotides outside the gene matches: 15. Germline CDR1 reads MNHNS; CDR2 reads SASEGT. This CDR3 is 15 amino acids long. CDR3 in amino acids: CASRPYWGGWVEQYF. As DNA, the CDR3 is TGTGCCAGCAGGCCCTATTGGGGGGGGTGGGTTGAGCAGTACTTC.

The rearrangement links TRBV20-1 to TRBJ1-5; no clear D. Trimming took off 2 bases at V and 2 bases at J, with 10 bases between the two ends. CDR3 size: 14 residues. The germline V gene encodes CDR1 DFQATT and CDR2 SNEGSKA (reference sequence). In DNA, the CDR3 is TGCAGTGCTAGACAGCGTTCGGGCAATCAGCCCCAGCATTTT. It specifies CSARQRSGNQPQHF.

Only a few counts were recorded for this clonotype. This chain joins TRBV7-2 and TRBJ2-2, with 8 bases identical to TRBD1. The CDR3 is 16 amino acids. The germline CDR1 and CDR2 sequences are SGHTA and FQGNSA. The J segment lost 4 bases and the V segment lost 3 bases, leaving 7 bases of the junction unmatched. This chain's CDR3 is CASSFQGAGGTGELFF. As DNA, the CDR3 is TGTGCCAGCAGCTTTCAGGGGGCTGGTGGCACCGGGGAGCTGTTTTTT.

V and J are TRBV2 and TRBJ2-7; TRBD1 aligns across 7 bases. The CDR3 runs 11 residues. Per germline, CDR1 SNHLY and CDR2 FYNNEI. Trimming removed 7 bases from V and 6 bases from J; junction bases left unmatched: 3. Here the CDR3 reads CASKRQGEQYF. Here the CDR3 DNA reads TGTGCCAGCAAAAGACAGGGCGAGCAGTACTTC.

The chain carries TRBV3-1 and TRBJ2-7; TRBD2 is a possible D gene (6 bases). Germline CDR1 LGHDT, CDR2 YNNKEL (reference sequence). The V gene lost 8 bases and the J gene lost 4 bases, with 15 bases spanning the gap. This CDR3 has 13 amino acids. In DNA, the CDR3 is TGTGCCAGCGCCCTCGGGACTCAATACGAGCAGTACTTC. It is translated as CASALGTQYEQYF.

The V gene is TRBV9, the J gene TRBJ2-2; D remains ambiguous. From germline, CDR1 is SGDLS and CDR2 YYNGEE. V was cut by 4 bases and J by 2 bases, with 9 bases left in between. The CDR3 runs to 14 residues. The CDR3 DNA follows: TGTGCCAGCAGCCGGATGCTTAACACCGGGGAGCTGTTTTTT. Protein sequence: CASSRMLNTGELFF.

The chain couples TRBV18 to TRBJ2-1; D gene unclear. The germline V gene encodes CDR1 KGHSH and CDR2 LQKENI. The V and J ends lost 2 bases and 6 bases respectively, with 11 bases between them. The CDR3 spans 14 residues. The CDR3 DNA reads as TGTGCCAGCTCACCATGGGCCCTTGCCAATGAGCAGTTCTTC. This sequence encodes CASSPWALANEQFF.

This clonotype came up many times. The rearrangement uses TRBV18 and TRBJ2-3, with D uncertain. Germline V gene lookup returns CDR1 KGHSH and CDR2 LQKENI. With 3 bases removed from V and 3 bases from J, the gap between germline ends came to 16 bases. The CDR3 runs 16 residues. In DNA form, the CDR3 reads TGTGCCAGCTCACCCCCCGAGGCGGAGCATACAGATACGCAGTATTTT. Translating it yields CASSPPEAEHTDTQYF.

The chain recombines TRBV6-5 with TRBJ2-7; 9 nucleotides line up with TRBD1. The CDR3 extends over 15 amino acids. The germline CDR1 and CDR2 sequences are MNHEY and SVGAGI. The ends lost 2 bases at V and 7 bases at J; junction bases unmatched: 9. The CDR3 DNA is TGTGCCAGCAGTTACCATACAGGGGGCTCTAGAGAGCAGTACTTC. Amino acid sequence: CASSYHTGGSREQYF.

This sequence joins TRBV9 and TRBJ2-1, with a weak D call TRBD1 (6 bases). Trimming took off 3 bases at V and 10 bases at J, with 20 bases between the two ends. Per the germline V gene, CDR1 is SGDLS and CDR2 is YYNGEE. This CDR3 contains 15 residues. In DNA, the CDR3 is TGTGCCAGCAGCGAGGGCCGGGACACCGACGAGGAGCAGTTCTTC. Its translation: CASSEGRDTDEEQFF.

V usage is TRBV20-1 and J usage is TRBJ2-7; 8 nucleotides line up with TRBD2. The germline CDR1 and CDR2 sequences are DFQATT and SNEGSKA (reference sequence). The CDR3 contains 16 residues. Trimming at V came to 0 bases and at J to 5 bases, leaving 12 bases not matched to a gene. CDR3 in DNA: TGCAGTGCTAGAGATCGGATAGCGGGACGACACAACGAGCAGTACTTC. Its protein product is CSARDRIAGRHNEQYF.

The gene calls are TRBV19 and TRBJ1-5; D is perhaps TRBD1 (5 bases). The CDR3 length is 12 residues. Germline V gene sequence: CDR1 LNHDA, CDR2 SQIVND (reference sequence). Trimming stripped 7 bases from V and 9 bases from J, with 13 bases between. The CDR3 nucleotides read TGTGCCAGTACCATGGTGGGGGGGCCCCAGCATTTT. This encodes CASTMVGGPQHF.

This clonotype showed up just a few times. The rearrangement links TRBV20-1 to TRBJ2-5; a possible D gene is TRBD2 (6 bases). Per germline, CDR1 DFQATT and CDR2 SNEGSKA (reference sequence). The CDR3 contains 14 residues. V was clipped by 6 bases and J by 6 bases, with 20 bases between them. For the CDR3, the DNA is TGCAGTGCCCGAAACGGCCGGGAGCGCAAGACCCAGTACTTC. Its translation: CSARNGRERKTQYF.

This clonotype showed up many times. V is TRBV20-1 and J is TRBJ1-1; no definite D call. There are 13 residues in the CDR3. V was pared by 3 bases and J by 5 bases, with 13 bases between. Germline V gives CDR1 DFQATT, CDR2 SNEGSKA (reference sequence). CDR3 coding DNA: TGCAGTGCTAGTGTAGGGAAGGGTACTGAAGCTTTCTTT. This gives the protein CSASVGKGTEAFF.

Only a few counts were recorded for this clonotype. The CDR3 sequence is CASSLRVGSSYNEQFF. CDR3 bases: TGTGCCAGCAGCTTAAGAGTCGGGAGCTCCTACAATGAGCAGTTCTTC. This chain joins TRBV7-2 and TRBJ2-1; possibly TRBD2 for D (6 bases). Trimming removed 2 bases at V and 0 bases at J, with 11 bases between. Germline assignment: CDR1 SGHTA and CDR2 FQGNSA. The CDR3 has 16 residues.

A few counts support this clonotype. The V call is TRBV12-3 or TRBV12-4, the J call TRBJ1-5; no definite D call. CDR3 size: 14 residues. V lost 0 bases, J lost 9 bases, and 12 bases lay in between. In DNA form, the CDR3 reads TGTGCCAGCAGTTTAGCGGTCAGCGAACGGCCCCAGCATTTT. Its translation is CASSLAVSERPQHF.